One sample yielded the 28 T cell receptor beta chains listed below, sequenced in a study of blood T cell repertoires in COVID-19. TCRdb's copy holds only in-frame clones and misses some; the assay was immunoSEQ multiplex PCR. The table shows over 70,000 clones, with about 83% occurring only once. Sequenced material: peripheral blood. These receptors were obtained from a human donor in a cohort sampled during active COVID-19.

This clone turned up a few times. The genes are TRBV10-3 and TRBJ2-1; 12 nucleotides agree with TRBD2. This CDR3 region has 18 residues. Germline V gene lookup returns CDR1 ENHRY and CDR2 SYGVKD. Trimming took 6 bases from V and 1 from J; bases not matched to a gene: 10. This CDR3 is CAISEGLAGLKSYNEQFF. For the CDR3, the DNA is TGTGCCATCAGCGAAGGACTAGCGGGATTAAAGTCCTACAATGAGCAGTTCTTC.

The chain uses TRBV7-9 and TRBJ2-7, with D possibly being TRBD1 (5 bases). Germline values: CDR1 SEHNR, CDR2 FQNEAQ (reference sequence). V gave up 2 bases and J gave up 7 bases, with 6 bases separating them. The CDR3 extends over 11 amino acids. This CDR3 is CASSLQGEQYF. CDR3 in DNA: TGTGCCAGCAGCTTACAGGGAGAGCAGTACTTC.

The chain combines TRBV19 with TRBJ2-2; a weak D match, TRBD1 (5 bases). The CDR3 has 12 residues. V lost 7 bases, J lost 9 bases, and 12 bases lay in between. Per germline, CDR1 LNHDA and CDR2 SQIVND (reference sequence). The chain's CDR3 is CASTGNTWELFF. CDR3 DNA: TGTGCCAGTACAGGGAATACGTGGGAGCTGTTTTTT.

This clone was seen a few times. This chain connects TRBV4-1 to TRBJ2-7; TRBD2 is a possible D gene (5 bases). With 0 bases removed from V and 5 bases from J, the gap between germline ends came to 20 bases. The germline CDR1 and CDR2 sequences are MGHRA and YSYEKL. The CDR3 runs 17 residues. The CDR3 reads CASSQDYFGETPDEQYF. CDR3 nucleotides: TGCGCCAGCAGCCAAGATTATTTTGGGGAGACCCCTGACGAGCAGTACTTC.

V is TRBV15 and J is TRBJ2-2, with D unresolved. Deletions cut 2 bases from V and 0 bases from J, with 7 bases between. Germline V gene sequence: CDR1 LNHNV, CDR2 YYDKDF (reference sequence). The CDR3 length is 15 residues. Here the CDR3 reads CATSRISANTGELFF. CDR3 bases: TGTGCCACCAGCAGAATTTCCGCGAACACCGGGGAGCTGTTTTTT.

The chain combines TRBV5-1 with TRBJ2-7, with 8 bases identical to TRBD1. Losses at the gene ends were 4 bases for V and 2 bases for J; bases not matched to a gene: 8. Germline lookup yields CDR1 SGHRS and CDR2 YFSETQ. This CDR3 comprises 15 residues. The CDR3 nucleotides are TGCGCCAGCAGCAACTCCGGGACAGGCCCCTACGAGCAGTACTTC. Translating it yields CASSNSGTGPYEQYF.

J is TRBJ2-1 and V is TRBV2; 9 nucleotides match TRBD2. With 4 bases clipped from V and 6 bases from J, the junction kept 7 bases outside the gene matches. This CDR3 contains 15 residues. CDR1 is SNHLY and CDR2 is FYNNEI in the germline V gene. CDR3 protein: CASSAPGGLANEQFF. In DNA, the CDR3 is TGTGCCAGCAGTGCCCCTGGGGGACTAGCCAATGAGCAGTTCTTC.

V usage is TRBV28 and J usage is TRBJ1-4, with D perhaps matching TRBD1 (6 bases). CDR1 and CDR2 from the germline V gene are MDHEN and SYDVKM. CDR3 length: 15 residues. V lost 3 bases and J 8 bases, leaving 16 bases between the germline ends. CDR3 residues: CASSFLLGGWEKLFF. The CDR3 coding sequence is TGTGCCAGCAGTTTTTTATTAGGGGGATGGGAAAAACTGTTTTTT.

The V call is TRBV7-2, the J call TRBJ2-1; maybe TRBD2 (6 bases). Germline-derived CDR1 and CDR2 are SGHTA and FQGNSA. Trimming took 4 bases from V and 6 from J, leaving 16 bases between them. This CDR3 comprises 15 residues. The CDR3 nucleotides are TGTGCCAGCAGCTCCCCTCGGGAGTGGAGCAATGAGCAGTTCTTC. It encodes CASSSPREWSNEQFF. Together with reference TRBV7-2 and TRBJ2-1, the CDR3 gives the full variable domain: GAGVSQSPSNKVTEKGKDVELRCDPISGHTALYWYRQSLGQGLEFLIYFQGNSAPDKSGLPSDRFSAERTGGSVSTLTIQRTQQEDSAVYLCASSSPREWSNEQFFGPGTRLTVL.

The chain carries TRBV29-1 and TRBJ1-2; 12 bases align to TRBD1. J was trimmed by 9 bases and V by 7 bases; bases with no gene match: 12. Germline lookup yields CDR1 SQVTM and CDR2 ANQGSEA. CDR3 size: 14 residues. The CDR3 reads CSAHLPGQGASYTF. The CDR3 DNA reads TGCAGCGCCCACCTGCCGGGACAGGGGGCAAGCTACACCTTC.

V and J are TRBV7-9 and TRBJ2-7; D is uncertain. The length of the CDR3 is 13 residues. In germline, CDR1 is SEHNR, CDR2 FQNEAQ (reference sequence). Trimming cost V 5 bases and J 7 bases, with 15 bases left between them. The CDR3 DNA reads as TGTGCCAGCAGCCCCCTATCCCACTTTGAGCAGTACTTC. This translates into CASSPLSHFEQYF.

The genes are TRBV18 and TRBJ2-7, with 7 nucleotides matching TRBD2. CDR1 is KGHSH, CDR2 LQKENI, per germline. This CDR3 is 16 amino acids long. Trimming removed 0 bases from V and 6 bases from J; junction bases left unmatched: 11. The CDR3 region is CASSPPASGPLSEQYF. In DNA form, the CDR3 reads TGTGCCAGCTCACCACCAGCTAGCGGCCCTCTTAGCGAGCAGTACTTC.

This chain uses TRBV6-2 or TRBV6-3 with TRBJ2-7; D may be TRBD1 (5 bases). V lost 5 bases to trimming and J lost 2 bases, with 13 bases between them. Germline CDR1 is MNHEY and CDR2 is SVGEGT. The CDR3 consists of 14 residues. The CDR3 reads CASSANRLPYEQYF. The CDR3 DNA reads TGTGCCAGCAGTGCCAACAGGCTCCCCTACGAGCAGTACTTC.

This clone turned up a few times. The chain links TRBV15 to TRBJ2-4, with D perhaps matching TRBD2 (5 bases). With 0 bases removed from V and 0 bases from J, the gap between germline ends came to 6 bases. Germline-derived CDR1 and CDR2 are LNHNV and YYDKDF (reference sequence). This CDR3 comprises 15 residues. The CDR3 bases are TGTGCCACCAGCAGAGATGAGGGAGCCAAAAACATTCAGTACTTC. This translates into CATSRDEGAKNIQYF.

The chain links TRBV19 to TRBJ2-6, with D uncertain. CDR1 LNHDA and CDR2 SQIVND come from the germline V gene (reference sequence). The V and J ends lost 2 bases and 1 base respectively, with 6 bases between them. The CDR3 consists of 15 residues. The CDR3 nucleotides read TGTGCCAGTAGTATAACCGGTTCTGGGGCCAACGTCCTGACTTTC. The encoded protein is CASSITGSGANVLTF.

The chain links TRBV24-1 to TRBJ2-3; 8 nucleotides align to TRBD1. This CDR3 contains 16 residues. V lost 8 bases to trimming and J lost 5 bases; unmatched junction nucleotides: 14. Per germline, CDR1 KGHDR and CDR2 SFDVKD. The CDR3 loop is CATKKQGVPRGDTQYF. The CDR3 DNA is TGTGCCACCAAGAAACAGGGGGTTCCTCGGGGAGATACGCAGTATTTT.

The chain has TRBV29-1 and TRBJ2-1; 8 positions match TRBD1. V shed 7 bases and J 3 bases; nucleotides not matched to a gene: 5. Germline CDR1 is SQVTM and CDR2 is ANQGSEA. The CDR3 runs to 13 residues. The CDR3: CSARTGGYNEQFF. Here the CDR3 DNA reads TGCAGCGCCAGAACAGGGGGCTACAATGAGCAGTTCTTC.

The genes are TRBV4-2 and TRBJ2-1; 7 positions match TRBD1. CDR3 length equals 13 residues. With V trimmed by 6 bases and J by 7 bases, 6 bases remained unmatched. Germline V CDR1 and CDR2: LGHNA, YNFKEQ. CDR3 amino acids: CASSKGGVNEQFF. The CDR3, as DNA: TGTGCCAGCAGTAAAGGGGGCGTTAATGAGCAGTTCTTC.

The V call is TRBV28, the J call TRBJ2-2; D remains unclear. Trimming left V 3 bases short and J 10 bases short, with 9 bases between. This CDR3 is built from 12 residues. Germline assignment: CDR1 MDHEN and CDR2 SYDVKM. CDR3 protein: CASSFRSTELFF. CDR3 bases: TGTGCCAGCAGTTTTAGATCCACGGAGCTGTTTTTT.

This chain links TRBV2 with TRBJ1-1; D is perhaps TRBD1 (5 bases). The CDR3 contains 14 residues. CDR1 SNHLY and CDR2 FYNNEI come from the germline V gene. The ends were cut back, 1 base at V and 4 bases at J, with 10 bases in the middle. The CDR3 here is CASSEGGGFTEAFF. CDR3 coding DNA: TGTGCCAGCAGTGAAGGGGGGGGATTCACTGAAGCTTTCTTT.

The chain joins TRBV5-1 to TRBJ2-7, with 7 bases matching TRBD1. Germline CDR1 reads SGHRS; CDR2 reads YFSETQ. The CDR3 sequence is 15 residues long. Unmatched junction bases numbered 11, after V lost 5 bases and J lost 3 bases. This CDR3 is CASRLGQDGFYEQYF. Here the CDR3 DNA reads TGCGCCAGCAGGCTTGGACAGGACGGTTTCTACGAGCAGTACTTC.

V gene TRBV6-5 combines with J gene TRBJ2-5, with no clear D. Trimming stripped 4 bases from V and 1 base from J, with 7 bases between. Germline CDR1 and CDR2: MNHEY and SVGAGI. This CDR3 region has 13 residues. In DNA form, the CDR3 reads TGTGCCAGCAGTTTTCACACCCAAGAGACCCAGTACTTC. Protein: CASSFHTQETQYF.

V usage is TRBV5-6 and J usage is TRBJ2-7; TRBD1 might be the D (5 bases). The CDR3 totals 14 residues. V lost 4 bases, J lost 0 bases, and 11 bases lay in between. Germline values: CDR1 SGHDT, CDR2 YYEEEE. CDR3 in amino acids: CASSPDRASYEQYF. CDR3 sequence (DNA): TGTGCCAGCAGCCCCGACAGAGCCTCCTACGAGCAGTACTTC.

This clone was observed a single time. This chain links TRBV11-2 with TRBJ2-2, with TRBD2 matching 8 bases. V shed 2 bases and J 7 bases; nucleotides not matched to a gene: 6. CDR3 length: 15 residues. Per germline, CDR1 SGHAT and CDR2 FQNNGV. Here the CDR3 DNA reads TGTGCCAGCAGCTTACTACTAGCGGCTGACGGGGAGCTGTTTTTT. This codes for CASSLLLAADGELFF. Looking up the rest from reference TRBV11-2 and TRBJ2-2 gives the full variable domain: EAGVAQSPRYKIIEKRQSVAFWCNPISGHATLYWYQQILGQGPKLLIQFQNNGVVDDSQLPKDRFSAERLKGVDSTLKIQPAKLEDSAVYLCASSLLLAADGELFFGEGSRLTVL.

In its sample, this clone was seen a few times. The genes are TRBV4-3 and TRBJ2-1, with D uncertain. V was shortened by 0 bases and J by 3 bases, with 12 bases between the two germline ends. The CDR3 is 16 amino acids. Germline CDR1 is LGHNA and CDR2 is YSLEER. Written as DNA, the CDR3 is TGCGCCAGCAGCCAAGATTTGCGTTCCCTCTACAATGAGCAGTTCTTC. Translating it yields CASSQDLRSLYNEQFF.

The table lists this clone with a few counts. This chain uses TRBV24-1 with TRBJ1-5; TRBD1 aligns across 8 bases. The junction had 8 bases not matched to a gene; V was cut back by 2 bases and J by 6 bases. The germline gives CDR1 KGHDR, CDR2 SFDVKD. The CDR3 loop spans 16 amino acids. For the CDR3, the DNA is TGTGCCACCAGTGATTCCCTGACAGGGGCCAGTCAGCCCCAGCATTTT. This sequence encodes CATSDSLTGASQPQHF.

This clone was recorded only once. Sequence at one end of the junction differs from germline and may be a read error. The CDR3 sequence is CASRLAGGPGEQYF. The CDR3 DNA follows: TGTGCCAGCAGGTTAGCGGGAGGTCCGGGCGAGCAGTACTTC. The chain carries TRBV7-2 and TRBJ2-7; TRBD2 matches 10 bases. CDR3 length: 14 residues. The germline CDR1 and CDR2 sequences are SGHTA and FQGNSA.

In its sample, this clone was seen a few times. The V gene is TRBV5-4, the J gene TRBJ2-7; TRBD1 matches at 9 bases. CDR1 and CDR2 from the germline V gene are SGHNT and YYREEE (reference sequence). Trimming removed 6 bases from V and 3 bases from J; junction bases left unmatched: 7. CDR3 length: 14 residues. In DNA form, the CDR3 reads TGTGCCAGCAAAGAACAGGGGGCTGTCTACGAGCAGTACTTC. Encoded protein: CASKEQGAVYEQYF. Full variable domain (missing parts from reference TRBV5-4 and TRBJ2-7): ETGVTQSPTHLIKTRGQQVTLRCSSQSGHNTVSWYQQALGQGPQFIFQYYREEENGRGNFPPRFSGLQFPNYSSELNVNALELDDSALYLCASKEQGAVYEQYFGPGTRLTVT.